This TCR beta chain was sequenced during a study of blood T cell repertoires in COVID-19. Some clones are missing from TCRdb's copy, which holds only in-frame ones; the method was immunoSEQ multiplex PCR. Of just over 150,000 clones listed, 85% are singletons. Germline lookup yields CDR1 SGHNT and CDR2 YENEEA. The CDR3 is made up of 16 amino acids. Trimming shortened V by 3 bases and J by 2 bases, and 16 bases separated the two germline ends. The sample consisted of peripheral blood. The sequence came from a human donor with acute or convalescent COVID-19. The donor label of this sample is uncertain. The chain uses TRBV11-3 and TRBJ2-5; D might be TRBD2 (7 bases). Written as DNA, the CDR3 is TGTGCCAGCAGCTTCCGGGGGGCCTATACGCAAGAGACCCAGTACTTC. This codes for CASSFRGAYTQETQYF.